The entry that follows covers one T cell receptor (beta chain) sequence. Followed longitudinally, the Seattle patients had been enrolled during active infection. CDR1 is LNHDA, CDR2 SQIVND, per germline (reference sequence). J was trimmed by 5 bases and V by 5 bases; bases with no gene match: 5. This CDR3 is built from 15 residues. Generated by immunoSEQ multiplex PCR, the TCRdb table keeps only in-frame clones and is missing some. The sample lists roughly 290,000 clones, 80% to 95% occurring once. This sample stems from a study of blood T cell repertoires in COVID-19. As for the study in general: PBMCs, B-cell-depleted T cells, or T cells were the source of the cDNA or gDNA that made up the material.

Specimen: peripheral blood. This chain connects TRBV19 to TRBJ2-5; 13 bases match TRBD2. The receptor comes from a woman in her 30s with COVID-19, enrolled during active disease. CDR3 protein: CASSPGLAGEETQYF. The CDR3 DNA reads TGTGCCAGTAGTCCCGGACTAGCGGGAGAGGAGACCCAGTACTTC.